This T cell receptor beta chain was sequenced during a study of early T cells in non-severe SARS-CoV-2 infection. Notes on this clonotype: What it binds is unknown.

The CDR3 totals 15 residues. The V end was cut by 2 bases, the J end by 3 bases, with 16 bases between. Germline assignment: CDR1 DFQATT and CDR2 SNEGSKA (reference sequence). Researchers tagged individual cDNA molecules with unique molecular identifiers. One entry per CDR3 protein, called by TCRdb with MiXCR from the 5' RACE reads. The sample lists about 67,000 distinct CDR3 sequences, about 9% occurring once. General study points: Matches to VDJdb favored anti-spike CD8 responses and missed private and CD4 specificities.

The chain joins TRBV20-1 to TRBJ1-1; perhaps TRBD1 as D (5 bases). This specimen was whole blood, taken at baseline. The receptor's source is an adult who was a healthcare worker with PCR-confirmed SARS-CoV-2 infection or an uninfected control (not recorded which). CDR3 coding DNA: TGCAGTGCTAGAAGAGGGACCTTGGAGGACACTGAAGCTTTCTTT. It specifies CSARRGTLEDTEAFF.